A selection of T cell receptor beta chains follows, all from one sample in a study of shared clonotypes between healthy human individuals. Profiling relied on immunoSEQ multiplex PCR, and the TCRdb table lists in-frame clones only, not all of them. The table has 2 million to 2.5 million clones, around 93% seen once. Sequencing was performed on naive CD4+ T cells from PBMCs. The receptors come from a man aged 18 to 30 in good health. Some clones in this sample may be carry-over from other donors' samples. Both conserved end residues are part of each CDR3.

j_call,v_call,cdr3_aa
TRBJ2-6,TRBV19,CASSIGAISGANVLTF
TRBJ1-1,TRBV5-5,CASSGLRGLNTEAFF
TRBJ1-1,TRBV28,CASSLVLGSGNTEAFF
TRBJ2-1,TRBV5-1,CASSLGPLGLASSSYNEQFF
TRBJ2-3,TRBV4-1,CASRRFPGEGGADTQYF
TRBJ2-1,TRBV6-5,CASRGLAGGRNEQFF
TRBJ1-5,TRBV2,CASSEAPRGLNQPQHF
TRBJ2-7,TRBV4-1,CASSRTVAGDEQYF
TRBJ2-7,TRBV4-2,CASSHPPLGSLAEQYF
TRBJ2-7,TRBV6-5,CASSFSREGGSYEQYF
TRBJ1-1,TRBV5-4,CASSPGTPAGNTEAFF
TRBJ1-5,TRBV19,CARGWGNNQPQHF
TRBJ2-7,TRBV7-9,CASSLYRQGGLASGREQYF
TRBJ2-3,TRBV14,CASSPQNPGYTDTQYF
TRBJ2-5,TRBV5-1,CASSLAGSVQETQYF
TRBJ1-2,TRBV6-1,CASSRTGQGSLGYTF
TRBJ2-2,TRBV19,CASSDRSNTGELFF
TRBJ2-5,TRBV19,CASSFGGLAAQETQYF
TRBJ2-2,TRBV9,CASSLTGTNTGELFF
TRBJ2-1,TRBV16,CASSHTGQGEQFF
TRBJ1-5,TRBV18,CASSPKGDEPQHF
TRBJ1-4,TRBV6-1,CASSEQDGTTLFF
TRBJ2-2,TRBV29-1,CSVWKANTGELFF
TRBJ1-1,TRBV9,CASGSGERYTEAFF
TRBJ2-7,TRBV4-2,CASSQAFGLAGLSSYEQYF
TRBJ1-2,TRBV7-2,CASSPPDRDNGYTF
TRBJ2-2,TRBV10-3,CAISPTSGRGTGELFF
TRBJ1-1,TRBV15,CATSRGAGRTEAFF
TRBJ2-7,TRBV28,CASSLLTQGADEQYF
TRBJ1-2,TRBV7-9,CASSLGLSSVADSNGYTF
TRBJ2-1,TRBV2,CATRDGTYNEQFF
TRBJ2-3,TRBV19,CASSTSGSTDTQYF
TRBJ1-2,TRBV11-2,CASSEGNYGYTF
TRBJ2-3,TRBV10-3,CAISEGARGTDTQYF
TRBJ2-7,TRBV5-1,CASSLEGSGIYEQYF
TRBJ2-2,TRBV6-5,CASRNANTGELFF
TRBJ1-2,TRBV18,CASSPGDRGSGYTF
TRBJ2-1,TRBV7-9,CASSLIAGGPGNEQFF
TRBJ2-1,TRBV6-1,CASSEGRVTEQFF
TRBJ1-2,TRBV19,CASGHYSGYTF
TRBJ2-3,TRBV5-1,CASSQMGAGAGKDTQYF
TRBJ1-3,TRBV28,CASSLSAYSGNTIYF
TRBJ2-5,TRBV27,CASSSGWGRAKETQYF
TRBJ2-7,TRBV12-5,CASGLAGRDEQYF
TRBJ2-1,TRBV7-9,CATEQGQGNEQFF
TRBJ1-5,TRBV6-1,CASSEVRGQPQHF
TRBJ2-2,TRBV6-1,CASSTRLAGELFF
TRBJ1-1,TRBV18,CASSLSDNTEAFF
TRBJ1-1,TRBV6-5,CASKKGLMNTEAFF
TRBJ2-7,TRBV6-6,CASSYSGSGRTYEQYF
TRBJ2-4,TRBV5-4,CASSGRDLAKNIQYF
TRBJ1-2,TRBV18,CASSPPPGDVFFAF
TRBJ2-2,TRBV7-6,CASSLTSPGNTGELFF
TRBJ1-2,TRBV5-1,CASSLIPGRDYGYTF